Listed below are T cell receptor beta chains from one sample, sequenced in a study of shared clonotypes between healthy human individuals. Clones were sequenced by immunoSEQ multiplex PCR, and TCRdb holds only the in-frame ones, with some missing. The data show roughly 300,000 clones, over 75% seen once. The sequenced sample was memory CD8+ T cells sorted from blood. These receptors were obtained from a young man in good health. Both conserved end residues are part of each CDR3. Fields, in order: D gene, V gene, J gene, clone size, CDR3 DNA, CDR3 protein. D genes are given only for firm matches. Size is stated for part of the rows, as once, few or many counts, or as a class when the clone is expanded.

NA	TRBV6-1	TRBJ2-3	NA	TGTGCCAGCAGTGAATACAGCACAGATACGCAGTATTTT	CASSEYSTDTQYF
TRBD2	TRBV5-1	TRBJ2-7	NA	TGCGCCAGCAGCTTCGGTAGCGGGAGTTACGAGCAGTACTTC	CASSFGSGSYEQYF
NA	TRBV7-2	TRBJ2-2	NA	TGTGCCAGCAGCTTATGGGCCGAAGGAATCCGGGAGCTGTTTTTT	CASSLWAEGIRELFF
NA	TRBV30	TRBJ2-7	NA	TGTGCCTGGAGTGTAATACAAGGGCATAGCTCCTACGAGCAGTACTTC	CAWSVIQGHSSYEQYF
NA	TRBV2	TRBJ1-2	NA	TGTGCCAGCAGTGAAGGGCCGATCGTGGGCTACACCTTC	CASSEGPIVGYTF
NA	TRBV29-1	TRBJ2-3	NA	TGCAGCGTTGAAGTCGGCACCTATCTCGAGGATACGCAGTATTTT	CSVEVGTYLEDTQYF
NA	TRBV6-5	TRBJ2-7	NA	TGTGCCAGCAGTCCTACAGGGCCCTACGAGCAGTACTTC	CASSPTGPYEQYF
NA	TRBV29-1	TRBJ1-2	once	TGCAGCTCCTGGGACCCCCTGCCCGGAAACTATGGCTACACCTTC	CSSWDPLPGNYGYTF
NA	TRBV5-6	TRBJ1-2	NA	TGTGCCAGCAGCTTGGACCCCAAAGGCGCCTATGGCTACACCTTC	CASSLDPKGAYGYTF
TRBD2	TRBV5-6	TRBJ2-3	NA	TGTGCCAGCAGCGCGACTAGCGGGGGGCCCGAGGATACGCAGTATTTT	CASSATSGGPEDTQYF
NA	TRBV4-1	TRBJ1-2	NA	TGCGCCAGCAGCCAAGTTAAAGGTGCTGGGACTAACTATGGCTACACCTTC	CASSQVKGAGTNYGYTF
TRBD1	TRBV6-6	TRBJ2-3	NA	TGTGCCAGCAGTTTACCGGGACAGGACCCCACAGATACGCAGTATTTT	CASSLPGQDPTDTQYF
TRBD1	TRBV5-4	TRBJ2-1	NA	TGTGCCAGCAGCTTGGCCGGGACAGGGGATGAGCAGTTCTTC	CASSLAGTGDEQFF
TRBD2	TRBV27	TRBJ2-7	NA	TGTGCCAGCAGTTCCCTCAGCGGGAGGCCGTTTTGGGAGCAGTACTTC	CASSSLSGRPFWEQYF
NA	TRBV2	TRBJ2-7	once	TGTGCCAGCAGTGAAGAACCGCGCGGCGAGCAGTACTTC	CASSEEPRGEQYF
NA	TRBV2	TRBJ2-7	once	TGTGCCAGCAGCCCACCGACCGGGGGAGGCCTCTACGAGCAGTACTTC	CASSPPTGGGLYEQYF
TRBD2	TRBV5-6	TRBJ2-5	NA	TGTGCCAGCAGCTCGGGAGGCCCCGCGAACTTC	CASSSGGPANF
TRBD1	TRBV10-2	TRBJ1-6	NA	TGCGCCAGCAGTGAATTTACAGGGGTTTCTTCACCCCTCCACTTT	CASSEFTGVSSPLHF
NA	TRBV28	TRBJ2-2	once	TGTGCCAGCAGTTTTAGGCTAAACACCGGGGAGCTGTTTTTT	CASSFRLNTGELFF
NA	TRBV7-6	TRBJ1-1	many	TGTGCCAGCAGCTCTACCGGGGGAAACACTGAAGCTTTCTTT	CASSSTGGNTEAFF
TRBD1	TRBV5-6	TRBJ1-2	NA	TGTGCCAGCAGCGAGAGCGGACAGGGGCCGAACTATGGCTACACCTTC	CASSESGQGPNYGYTF
TRBD2	TRBV7-6	TRBJ2-1	NA	TGTGCCAGCAGCTTATATCCGGCGGGAGGAAGCAATGAGCAGTTCTTC	CASSLYPAGGSNEQFF
NA	TRBV7-6	TRBJ1-1	NA	TGTGCCAGCAGCCCCGACACAAACACTGAAGCTTTCTTT	CASSPDTNTEAFF
TRBD2	TRBV13	TRBJ2-3	NA	TGTGCCAGCAGCTCCGTCCTTAGCGGGAGCACAGATACGCAGTATTTT	CASSSVLSGSTDTQYF
NA	TRBV4-3	TRBJ1-4	NA	TGCGCCAGCAGCCAAGTTACGGGGGGAGAGGATGAAAAACTGTTTTTT	CASSQVTGGEDEKLFF
TRBD2	TRBV29-1	TRBJ2-1	NA	TGCAGCATCAGAGGGGAGGGCAGTAGTAATGAGCAGTTCTTC	CSIRGEGSSNEQFF
NA	TRBV10-2	TRBJ2-5	NA	TGCGCCAGCAGTGAGTCTGGGGGGAGGATCCAAGAGACCCAGTACTTC	CASSESGGRIQETQYF
NA	TRBV27	TRBJ1-1	NA	TGTGCCAGCAGTCCCCGGGGAGGGATCACTGAAGCTTTCTTT	CASSPRGGITEAFF
TRBD2	TRBV7-2	TRBJ2-7	NA	TGTGCCAGCAGCCCTGGGACTAGCGGGGACTCCTACGAGCAGTACTTC	CASSPGTSGDSYEQYF
NA	TRBV2	TRBJ2-1	NA	TGTGCCAGCAGGGGCCTTATAAGCTCCTACAATGAGCAGTTCTTC	CASRGLISSYNEQFF
TRBD2	TRBV11-2	TRBJ2-2	NA	TGTGCCAGCAGCTTAAAATGGACCGGGGGGGACACCGGGGAGCTGTTTTTT	CASSLKWTGGDTGELFF
NA	TRBV27	TRBJ1-1	NA	TGTGCCAGCAGCGAGGACAGCCCGAACACTGAAGCTTTCTTT	CASSEDSPNTEAFF
NA	TRBV7-2	TRBJ1-2	NA	TGTGCCAGCAGCGCCCTAGGGCAGGGGCTTAACTATGGCTACACCTTC	CASSALGQGLNYGYTF
NA	TRBV7-9	TRBJ2-3	NA	TGTGCCAGCAGGAGACAGTCTGGCACAGATACGCAGTATTTT	CASRRQSGTDTQYF
TRBD2	TRBV4-3	TRBJ2-7	NA	TGCGCCAGCAGCCCCGAGCGGGGCGATTTCTACGAGCAGTACTTC	CASSPERGDFYEQYF
TRBD1	TRBV13	TRBJ2-5	few	TGTGCCAGCAGCTCCTGGACAGGGTTAGAGACCCAGTACTTC	CASSSWTGLETQYF
NA	TRBV18	TRBJ1-1	NA	TGTGCCAGCTCACTTATCCGGGTCCGGACTGAAGCTTTCTTT	CASSLIRVRTEAFF
NA	TRBV7-9	TRBJ2-1	NA	TGTGCCAGCAGCTTAGAAGAATCGCTTGAGCAGTTCTTC	CASSLEESLEQFF
NA	TRBV4-3	TRBJ2-3	NA	TGCGCCAGCAGCCAAGATCGCTGGCAGGGCAGAACAGATACGCAGTATTTT	CASSQDRWQGRTDTQYF